One T cell receptor beta chain is described in this entry. The data were obtained in a study of T cells after yellow fever vaccination. A single record per CDR3 protein comes from TCRdb applying MiXCR to the 5' RACE reads. Of about 500,000 distinct CDR3 sequences listed, about a sixth are singletons. This sample comprised PBMCs, obtained less than 6 days after the first yellow fever vaccination. This receptor was obtained from a man aged 18 to 35 who received the YFV17D yellow fever vaccine.

The CDR3, as DNA: TGTGCCAGCAGCCCCATCGGTCGGTACGAGCAGTACTTC. This gives the protein CASSPIGRYEQYF. The chain uses TRBV7-6 and TRBJ2-7; unclear D gene. V was shortened by 5 bases and J by 4 bases, with 12 bases between the two germline ends. CDR3 length equals 13 residues. Germline V lookup: CDR1 SGHVS, CDR2 FNYEAQ.